This entry lists 19 T cell receptor beta chains sequenced from one sample in a study of T cells after yellow fever vaccination. TCRdb reprocessed the 5' RACE reads with MiXCR, giving one entry per CDR3 protein. The sample records 140,000 to 150,000 distinct CDR3 sequences, around 6.3% being singletons. Sample: CD4+ T cells sorted from PBMCs, taken 10 days after the yellow fever booster vaccination. These receptors were obtained from a man aged 25 to 40 who received the YFV17D yellow fever vaccine.

This clonotype appeared many times. The chain recombines TRBV12-3 or TRBV12-4 with TRBJ2-3, with a possible D match to TRBD2 (6 bases). The CDR3 extends over 16 amino acids. V was clipped by 4 bases and J by 5 bases, with 19 bases between them. The CDR3 protein is CASSYLYTGVGDTQYF. The CDR3 DNA reads as TGTGCCAGCAGTTATCTATATACGGGAGTAGGAGATACGCAGTATTTT.

This clonotype was counted at least ten times. This sequence joins TRBV28 and TRBJ2-7; D is unclear. Germline V CDR1 and CDR2: MDHEN, SYDVKM. This CDR3 has 14 amino acids. V lost 5 bases and J 0 bases, leaving 11 bases between the germline ends. The CDR3 nucleotides read TGTGCCAGCAGTCCCCACACAAGCTCCTACGAGCAGTACTTC. Translating it yields CASSPHTSSYEQYF.

Worth noting for this clonotype: This may be a read error, as it is one base from a much larger clone. The J gene is TRBJ2-1, the V gene TRBV24-1, with 9 bases that match TRBD2. J gave up 7 bases and V 5 bases, and 8 bases lay outside the gene matches. The CDR3 contains 15 residues. Germline-derived CDR1 and CDR2 are KGHDR and SFDVKD. CDR3 coding DNA: TGTGCCACCAGTGTTGCTAGCGGGACTAAAAATGAGCAGTTCTTC. Translation gives CATSVASGTKNEQFF.

The sample holds many counts of this clonotype. The rearrangement joins TRBV11-1 to TRBJ2-7; 7 nucleotides agree with TRBD1. V trimming: 3 bases; J trimming: 6 bases; junction bases outside the gene matches: 8. In germline, CDR1 is SGHAT, CDR2 FQDESV (reference sequence). There are 14 residues in the CDR3. The CDR3 is CASSLGENRGEQYF. CDR3 bases: TGTGCCAGCAGCTTGGGTGAGAACAGGGGCGAGCAGTACTTC. The whole variable domain, remainder taken from reference TRBV11-1 and TRBJ2-7, is EAEVAQSPRYKITEKSQAVAFWCDPISGHATLYWYRQILGQGPELLVQFQDESVVDDSQLPKDRFSAERLKGVDSTLKIQPAELGDSAMYLCASSLGENRGEQYFGPGTRLTVT.

This clonotype was seen ten or more times. The genes are TRBV3-1 and TRBJ2-1; D ambiguous. V dropped 4 bases and J dropped 4 bases, with 14 bases sitting between them. The CDR3 extends over 15 amino acids. In germline, CDR1 is LGHDT, CDR2 YNNKEL (reference sequence). In DNA, the CDR3 is TGTGCCAGCAGCCTCGGGCTGTCTAGTTACAATGAGCAGTTCTTC. Encoded protein: CASSLGLSSYNEQFF.

This clonotype was detected ten times or more. CDR3 loop: CATSTRMGTSGDYEQYF. CDR3 nucleotides: TGTGCCACCAGCACTCGTATGGGGACTAGCGGTGACTACGAGCAGTACTTC. This rearrangement joins TRBV15 to TRBJ2-7, with 11 bases lining up with TRBD2. The germline gives CDR1 LNHNV, CDR2 YYDKDF (reference sequence). With V trimmed by 4 bases and J by 3 bases, 11 bases remained unmatched. The CDR3 contains 17 residues.

At least ten counts were recorded for this clonotype. This sequence joins TRBV6-5 and TRBJ2-1; D gene uncertain. The CDR3 spans 14 residues. Trimming cost V 0 bases and J 2 bases, with 5 bases left between them. The germline V gene has CDR1 MNHEY and CDR2 SVGAGI. CDR3 DNA sequence: TGTGCCAGCAGTTACTCGAAGGCCTACAATGAGCAGTTCTTC. As protein: CASSYSKAYNEQFF.

This clonotype occurred many times. The gene calls are TRBV6-4 and TRBJ1-6, with D possibly being TRBD1 (6 bases). This CDR3 has 17 residues. The ends were cut back, 8 bases at V and 11 bases at J, with 28 bases in the middle. CDR1 is MRHNA, CDR2 SNTAGT, per germline. CDR3 nucleotide sequence: TGTGCCAGCCTCCTTCCAGTAGGACAGCTATCTAAAACACCCCTCCACTTT. As protein: CASLLPVGQLSKTPLHF.

The chain recombines TRBV18 with TRBJ1-2; 8 nucleotides align to TRBD1. The CDR3 sequence is 16 residues long. Trimming took 2 bases from V and 2 from J; bases not matched to a gene: 7. From germline, CDR1 is KGHSH and CDR2 LQKENI. Here the CDR3 DNA reads TGTGCCAGCTCACCATCCGGACAGGGACTAAACTATGGCTACACCTTC. It yields the protein CASSPSGQGLNYGYTF.

This clonotype was counted ten times or more. V usage is TRBV7-2 and J usage is TRBJ2-1; 8 bases agree with TRBD2. After removal of 0 bases from V and 0 bases from J, the junction contained 1 base not matched to a gene. In germline, CDR1 is SGHTA, CDR2 FQGNSA. The CDR3 length is 16 residues. CDR3 DNA: TGTGCCAGCAGCTTAGCGACTAGCGTCTCCTACAATGAGCAGTTCTTC. This encodes CASSLATSVSYNEQFF.

This clonotype was counted many times. The gene calls are TRBV11-2 and TRBJ2-1; a weak D match, TRBD2 (6 bases). V lost 3 bases and J 7 bases, leaving 19 bases between the germline ends. This CDR3 region has 16 residues. Germline V lookup: CDR1 SGHAT, CDR2 FQNNGV. This chain's CDR3 is CASSLAGGGTRNEQFF. The CDR3 nucleotides are TGTGCCAGCAGCTTGGCGGGTGGCGGGACTCGTAATGAGCAGTTCTTC.

In its sample, this clonotype was seen many times. The chain carries TRBV7-2 and TRBJ2-5; 8 nucleotides match TRBD2. The CDR3 runs 15 residues. Germline trimming cut 7 bases from V and 4 bases from J; bases unmatched to any gene: 11. The V gene's germline CDR1 is SGHTA and CDR2 FQGNSA. This CDR3 reads CASNGASGRGETQYF. The CDR3 bases are TGTGCCAGCAATGGGGCTAGCGGGCGAGGAGAGACCCAGTACTTC.

The chain uses TRBV6-9 and TRBJ2-2; D is uncertain. The CDR3 runs to 20 residues. Per germline, CDR1 MNHGY and CDR2 SVAAGI. V lost 1 base to trimming and J lost 6 bases, with 27 bases between them. The CDR3 loop is CASSYCLKGPFFSRPGELFF. The CDR3 DNA follows: TGTGCCAGCAGTTATTGTCTCAAGGGTCCCTTTTTCTCCCGCCCCGGGGAGCTGTTTTTT.

This clonotype was observed many times. The rearrangement links TRBV30 to TRBJ2-5; 9 positions agree with TRBD2. Per germline, CDR1 GTSNPN and CDR2 SVGIG (reference sequence). J gave up 5 bases and V 0 bases, and 7 bases lay outside the gene matches. The CDR3 loop spans 15 amino acids. This chain's CDR3 is CAWSVQAGGSETQYF. The CDR3 DNA is TGTGCCTGGAGTGTACAAGCGGGAGGAAGTGAGACCCAGTACTTC.

This clonotype was picked up a small number of times. The chain joins TRBV30 to TRBJ2-7; 8 bases agree with TRBD1. The CDR3 spans 13 residues. CDR1 is GTSNPN and CDR2 is SVGIG in the germline V gene (reference sequence). V was clipped by 0 bases and J by 8 bases; unmatched bases: 6. The CDR3 bases are TGTGCCTGGAGTGTAGGGACAGGAGGACAGCAGTACTTC. Protein: CAWSVGTGGQQYF.

This clonotype was counted many times. This chain connects TRBV2 to TRBJ2-7; D is unresolved. In germline, CDR1 is SNHLY, CDR2 FYNNEI. Trimming removed 5 bases at V and 2 bases at J, with 13 bases between. There are 14 residues in the CDR3. The CDR3 reads CASSYSFGTYEQYF. Here the CDR3 DNA reads TGTGCCAGCAGTTACAGTTTTGGCACCTACGAGCAGTACTTC.

Ten or more counts support this clonotype. The rearrangement uses TRBV9 and TRBJ2-7; D possibly corresponds to TRBD1 (6 bases). V was cut by 7 bases and J by 3 bases, with 11 bases left in between. The CDR3 spans 12 residues. CDR1 is SGDLS and CDR2 is YYNGEE in the germline V gene. CDR3 region: CASGRDNYEQYF. CDR3 nucleotide sequence: TGTGCCAGCGGCCGGGACAACTACGAGCAGTACTTC.

The chain employs TRBV7-9 and TRBJ1-2, with D unclear. V was clipped by 5 bases and J by 5 bases, with 6 bases between them. This CDR3 is 11 amino acids long. Germline-derived CDR1 and CDR2 are SEHNR and FQNEAQ (reference sequence). The CDR3 spells CASSPRYGYTF. In nucleotides, the CDR3 is TGTGCCAGCAGCCCTCGGTATGGCTACACCTTC.

This clonotype was detected ten times or more. The gene calls are TRBV4-3 and TRBJ2-3; D not resolved. This CDR3 region has 14 residues. CDR1 and CDR2 (germline): LGHNA, YSLEER. V gave up 2 bases and J gave up 3 bases, with 9 bases separating them. The CDR3 coding sequence is TGCGCCAGCAGCCAAACGGACGTAACAGATACGCAGTATTTT. It specifies CASSQTDVTDTQYF.